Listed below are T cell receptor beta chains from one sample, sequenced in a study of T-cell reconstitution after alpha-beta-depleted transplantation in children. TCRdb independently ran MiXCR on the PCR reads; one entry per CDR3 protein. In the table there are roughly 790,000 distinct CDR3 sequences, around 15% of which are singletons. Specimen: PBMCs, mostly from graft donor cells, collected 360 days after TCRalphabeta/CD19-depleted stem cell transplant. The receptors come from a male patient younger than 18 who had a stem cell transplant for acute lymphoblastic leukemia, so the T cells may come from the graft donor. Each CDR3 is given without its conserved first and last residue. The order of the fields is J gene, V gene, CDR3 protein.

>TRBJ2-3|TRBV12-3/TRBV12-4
ASSLGLAGGLWTDTQY
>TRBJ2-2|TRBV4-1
ASSRMDRGITGELF
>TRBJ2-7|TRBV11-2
ASSPLKGTGWHEQY
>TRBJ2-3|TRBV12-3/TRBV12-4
ASSLAERLKY
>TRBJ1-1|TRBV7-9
ASSPWARRAF
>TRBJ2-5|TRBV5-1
ASSLVAGSQETQY
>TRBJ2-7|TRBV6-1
ASSEGGTIYEQY
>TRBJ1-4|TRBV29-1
SVEGGTVETTTNEKLF
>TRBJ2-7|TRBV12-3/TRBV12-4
ASSLSGTEQY
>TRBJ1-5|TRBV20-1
SARQGESNQPQH
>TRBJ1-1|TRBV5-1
ASSLVGPRPGVAEAF
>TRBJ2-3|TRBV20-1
SASSGGTDTQY
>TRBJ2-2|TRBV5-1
ASSSAGAGRGLSYTGELF
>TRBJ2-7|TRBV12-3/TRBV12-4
ASRRTSGLFSSYEQY
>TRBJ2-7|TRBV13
ASSPERERDEQY
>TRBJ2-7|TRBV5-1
ASKRDRGPSYEQY
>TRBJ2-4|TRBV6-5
ASSYLSSGGNIQY
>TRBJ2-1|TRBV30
AWSVRGLYSYNEQF
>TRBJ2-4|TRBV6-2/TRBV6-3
ASRSGTGSQIALAKNIQY
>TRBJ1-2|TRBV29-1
SVVAAYGYT